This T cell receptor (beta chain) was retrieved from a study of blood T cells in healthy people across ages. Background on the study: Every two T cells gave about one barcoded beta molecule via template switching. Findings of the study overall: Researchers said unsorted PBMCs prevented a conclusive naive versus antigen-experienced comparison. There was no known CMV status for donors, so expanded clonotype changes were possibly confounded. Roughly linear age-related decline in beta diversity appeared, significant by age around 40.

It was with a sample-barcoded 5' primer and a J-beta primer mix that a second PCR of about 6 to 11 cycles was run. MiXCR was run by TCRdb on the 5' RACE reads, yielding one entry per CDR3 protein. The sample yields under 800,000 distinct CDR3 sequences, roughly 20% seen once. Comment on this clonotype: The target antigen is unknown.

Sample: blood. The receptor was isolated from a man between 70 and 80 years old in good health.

CDR3 nucleotide sequence: TGTGCCAGCAGCTTAGGTAGGGGGGGCGAGCAGTACTTC. Translated, it gives CASSLGRGGEQYF. The chain couples TRBV5-5 to TRBJ2-7; TRBD2 is a possible D gene (7 bases). Germline V lookup: CDR1 SGHKS, CDR2 YYEKEE (reference sequence). V was clipped by 2 bases and J by 6 bases, with 12 bases between them. The CDR3 covers 13 residues.